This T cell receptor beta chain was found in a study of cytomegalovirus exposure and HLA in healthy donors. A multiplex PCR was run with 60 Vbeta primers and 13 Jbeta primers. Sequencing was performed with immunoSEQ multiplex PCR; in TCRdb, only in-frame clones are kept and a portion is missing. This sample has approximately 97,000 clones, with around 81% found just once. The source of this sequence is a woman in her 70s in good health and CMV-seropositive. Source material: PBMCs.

Here the CDR3 DNA reads TGTGCCAGCAGCTTCGGGACAGGGGTCGGGGAGCTGTTTTTT. Translation: CASSFGTGVGELFF. The V gene is TRBV7-3, the J gene TRBJ2-2, with 10 bases fitting TRBD1. The CDR3 sequence is 14 residues long. The V and J ends lost 3 bases and 7 bases, in that order; junction bases with no gene match: 2. Germline CDR1 SGHTA, CDR2 FQGTGA.